The next 4 T cell receptor beta chains were all read from a single sample in a study of cytomegalovirus exposure and HLA in healthy donors. In the PCR, 60 Vbeta and 13 Jbeta primers were used. Assay used: immunoSEQ multiplex PCR; TCRdb lists only in-frame clones, some missing. The sample has roughly 100,000 clones, around three quarters seen once. Sequencing was carried out using PBMCs. The receptors were sampled from a man aged 45 to 65 in good health and CMV-seropositive.

This sequence joins TRBV19 and TRBJ2-1; perhaps TRBD1 as D (6 bases). V shed 1 base and J shed 9 bases, with 16 bases lying between them. The CDR3 covers 15 residues. In germline, CDR1 is LNHDA, CDR2 SQIVND (reference sequence). CDR3 in amino acids: CASSIGGHAVGEQFF. The CDR3 nucleotides read TGTGCCAGTAGTATAGGGGGACATGCTGTTGGTGAGCAGTTCTTC.

The J gene is TRBJ1-2, the V gene TRBV2; D is possibly TRBD1 (6 bases). The CDR3 loop spans 13 amino acids. V lost 7 bases and J lost 7, with 16 bases in between. Germline V gene data show CDR1 as SNHLY and CDR2 as FYNNEI. The CDR3 protein is CASTAGGHRGYTF. In nucleotides, the CDR3 is TGTGCCAGCACGGCCGGGGGGCATCGTGGCTACACCTTC. Drawing the rest from reference TRBV2 and TRBJ1-2, the complete variable domain is EPEVTQTPSHQVTQMGQEVILRCVPISNHLYFYWYRQILGQKVEFLVSFYNNEISEKSEIFDDQFSVERPDGSNFTLKIRSTKLEDSAMYFCASTAGGHRGYTFGSGTRLTVV.

This clone was counted once. The chain couples TRBV7-9 to TRBJ2-5; TRBD1 is a possible D gene (5 bases). This CDR3 contains 15 residues. V gave up 0 bases and J gave up 5 bases, with 13 bases separating them. Germline V gene lookup returns CDR1 SEHNR and CDR2 FQNEAQ (reference sequence). CDR3 in DNA: TGTGCCAGCAGCTTAGCCAGGGCGTTGGGGGAGACCCAGTACTTC. Translated, it gives CASSLARALGETQYF.

This chain connects TRBV6-4 to TRBJ2-3, with D possibly being TRBD2 (6 bases). Germline CDR1 reads MRHNA; CDR2 reads SNTAGT. The CDR3 runs 16 residues. Between the trimmed V and J ends, which lost 0 bases and 3 bases, there was a span of 13 bases. The CDR3 nucleotides are TGTGCCAGCAGTGACTCAGGAGGGAGTGGGACAGATACGCAGTATTTT. This encodes CASSDSGGSGTDTQYF.